These 4 T cell receptor beta chains share one sample of origin, sequenced in a study of OX40 agonist ivuxolimab in advanced cancers. Some clones are missing from TCRdb's copy, which holds only in-frame ones; the method was immunoSEQ multiplex PCR. The table lists under 80,000 clones, 92% of them singletons. Specimen: CD4+ or CD8+ T cells sorted from blood, collected in a trial of the OX40 agonist ivuxolimab. Every receptor here comes from an adult with an advanced solid tumor such as melanoma, head and neck, liver or kidney cancer.

The chain joins TRBV10-3 to TRBJ2-7; TRBD1 is a possible D gene (5 bases). The CDR3 has 12 amino acids. Between the trimmed V and J ends, which lost 4 bases and 2 bases, there was a span of 6 bases. The germline gives CDR1 ENHRY, CDR2 SYGVKD. The CDR3 loop reads CAISGGAYEQYF. In DNA form, the CDR3 reads TGTGCCATCAGTGGGGGCGCCTACGAGCAGTACTTC.

The chain has TRBV19 and TRBJ2-7, with a possible D match to TRBD1 (5 bases). CDR1 is LNHDA, CDR2 SQIVND, per germline (reference sequence). Trimming took off 3 bases at V and 4 bases at J, with 16 bases between the two ends. This CDR3 contains 15 residues. The CDR3: CASSIGSGLGYEQYF. In nucleotides, the CDR3 is TGTGCCAGTAGTATTGGCTCAGGGCTCGGGTACGAGCAGTACTTC. The full variable domain, in which reference TRBV19 and TRBJ2-7 provide the parts outside the CDR3, is DGGITQSPKYLFRKEGQNVTLSCEQNLNHDAMYWYRQDPGQGLRLIYYSQIVNDFQKGDIAEGYSVSREKKESFPLTVTSAQKNPTAFYLCASSIGSGLGYEQYFGPGTRLTVT.

V usage is TRBV18 and J usage is TRBJ1-5, with D perhaps matching TRBD1 (5 bases). This CDR3 has 17 residues. With 3 bases removed from V and 5 bases from J, the gap between germline ends came to 20 bases. Germline V CDR1 and CDR2: KGHSH, LQKENI. The CDR3 spells CASSPRPGTGRYQPQHF. CDR3 sequence (DNA): TGTGCCAGCTCACCGAGACCAGGGACGGGCCGATATCAGCCCCAGCATTTT.

V and J are TRBV9 and TRBJ2-3; D ambiguous. Germline CDR1 SGDLS, CDR2 YYNGEE. CDR3 length equals 15 residues. The V and J ends lost 3 bases and 1 base respectively, with 12 bases between them. CDR3 region: CASSAADLRTDTQYF. The CDR3, as DNA: TGTGCCAGCAGCGCGGCCGACCTTCGCACAGATACGCAGTATTTT.